These T cell receptor beta chains were read from a single sample in a study of human T cells and chemical hapten exposure. MiXCR, applied by TCRdb to the RACE reads, yields one record per CDR3 protein. The sample has under 300,000 distinct CDR3 sequences, about 8.1% seen once. Here the sequenced sample was whole blood, taken in connection with sensitization to the hapten diphenylcyclopropenone (DPC). These receptors were taken from a woman in her thirties or forties with alopecia areata. Some clones in this sample may be carry-over from other donors' samples. The CDR3 runs from the conserved cysteine through the conserved F or W. D genes are given only for firm matches. The size field is filled for only some rows; it gives once, few, many or a size class.

CDR3 protein: CASSFLDRVEGYTF
CDR3 DNA: TGTGCCAGCAGCTTCCTCGACAGGGTAGAGGGCTACACCTTC
J gene: TRBJ1-2
V gene: TRBV11-2
clone size: .
CDR3 length: 14
D gene: TRBD1

CDR3 protein: CASSQVASGSYEQYF
CDR3 DNA: TGTGCCAGCAGCCAAGTCGCTAGCGGGAGTTACGAGCAGTACTTC
J gene: TRBJ2-7
V gene: TRBV14
clone size: few
CDR3 length: 15
D gene: TRBD2

CDR3 protein: CASSLAPGTYGYTF
CDR3 DNA: TGTGCCAGCAGCTTAGCGCCAGGGACCTATGGCTACACCTTC
J gene: TRBJ1-2
V gene: TRBV7-2
clone size: few
CDR3 length: 14
D gene: .

CDR3 protein: CASSLGTPVEQYF
CDR3 DNA: TGCGCCAGCAGCTTGGGGACCCCGGTCGAGCAGTACTTC
J gene: TRBJ2-7
V gene: TRBV5-1
clone size: .
CDR3 length: 13
D gene: .

CDR3 protein: CASSLGRGSNQPQHF
CDR3 DNA: TGTGCCAGCAGCTTAGGCAGGGGGAGCAATCAGCCCCAGCATTTT
J gene: TRBJ1-5
V gene: TRBV7-9
clone size: many
CDR3 length: 15
D gene: TRBD1

CDR3 protein: CATQLLSQPNTEAFF
CDR3 DNA: TGTGCCACCCAGTTACTTAGCCAACCGAACACTGAAGCTTTCTTT
J gene: TRBJ1-1
V gene: TRBV6-5
clone size: few
CDR3 length: 15
D gene: .

CDR3 protein: CASTREGISPLHF
CDR3 DNA: TGTGCCAGCACCCGGGAAGGAATTTCACCCCTCCACTTT
J gene: TRBJ1-6
V gene: TRBV12-3/TRBV12-4
clone size: few
CDR3 length: 13
D gene: .

CDR3 protein: CASSYGGETQYF
CDR3 DNA: TGTGCCAGCAGTTACGGGGGAGAGACCCAGTACTTC
J gene: TRBJ2-5
V gene: TRBV6-5
clone size: many
CDR3 length: 12
D gene: .

CDR3 protein: CASSRGGQGIKDEQFF
CDR3 DNA: TGTGCCAGCAGCCGGGGGGGACAGGGGATCAAAGATGAGCAGTTCTTC
J gene: TRBJ2-1
V gene: TRBV4-2
clone size: .
CDR3 length: 16
D gene: TRBD1

CDR3 protein: CASSPGTYNEQFF
CDR3 DNA: TGTGCCAGCAGCCCGGGGACGTACAATGAGCAGTTCTTC
J gene: TRBJ2-1
V gene: TRBV7-2
clone size: many
CDR3 length: 13
D gene: .

CDR3 protein: CASSRTGLVPEAFF
CDR3 DNA: TGTGCCAGCAGCCGGACAGGGTTGGTGCCTGAAGCTTTCTTT
J gene: TRBJ1-1
V gene: TRBV6-1
clone size: many
CDR3 length: 14
D gene: TRBD1

CDR3 protein: CASRPNFEQFF
CDR3 DNA: TGTGCCAGCCGGCCGAACTTTGAGCAGTTCTTC
J gene: TRBJ2-1
V gene: TRBV2
clone size: few
CDR3 length: 11
D gene: .

CDR3 protein: CASSVAANLNTGELFF
CDR3 DNA: TGTGCCAGCAGCGTAGCCGCAAACCTTAACACCGGGGAGCTGTTTTTT
J gene: TRBJ2-2
V gene: TRBV9
clone size: many
CDR3 length: 16
D gene: .

CDR3 protein: CASSSLGTNYGYTF
CDR3 DNA: TGTGCCAGCAGTTCCTTAGGCACTAACTATGGCTACACCTTC
J gene: TRBJ1-2
V gene: TRBV27
clone size: few
CDR3 length: 14
D gene: .

CDR3 protein: CASRIQALGEKLFF
CDR3 DNA: TGTGCCAGCAGGATACAGGCCCTAGGTGAAAAACTGTTTTTT
J gene: TRBJ1-4
V gene: TRBV12-3/TRBV12-4
clone size: many
CDR3 length: 14
D gene: .